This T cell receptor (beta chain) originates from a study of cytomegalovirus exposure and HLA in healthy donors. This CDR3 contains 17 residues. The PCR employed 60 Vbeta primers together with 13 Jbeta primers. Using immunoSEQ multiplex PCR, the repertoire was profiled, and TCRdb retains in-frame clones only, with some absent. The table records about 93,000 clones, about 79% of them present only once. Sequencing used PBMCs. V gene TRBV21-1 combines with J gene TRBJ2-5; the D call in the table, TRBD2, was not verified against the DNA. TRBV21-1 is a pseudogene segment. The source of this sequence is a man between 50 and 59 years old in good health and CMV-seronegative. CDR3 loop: CASSNAQLGSPQETQYF. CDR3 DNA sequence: TGTGCCAGCAGCAACGCCCAGCTCGGGAGTCCCCAAGAGACCCAGTACTTC.